This T cell receptor beta chain was documented in a study of vaccination and CD4 T cells after COVID-19. Overall study context: Overlapping spike pools from SARS-CoV-2 and HCoV-NL63, HCoV-OC43 and HCoV-229E served as culture stimuli.

Documented treatment: 10-day PBMC culture with coronavirus spike peptide pools or control peptides (ViraFEST assay). As concerns this clonotype: No antigen is known for it.

The Oncomine TCR Beta short-read assay sequenced DNA from cultured CD4+ T cells. TCRdb reanalysed the PCR reads using MiXCR and keeps one entry per CDR3 protein. This sample has approximately 17,000 distinct CDR3 sequences, with around 70% found just once. Germline lookup yields CDR1 DFQATT and CDR2 SNEGSKA (reference sequence). The CDR3 sequence is 12 residues long. V lost 3 bases and J lost 7, with 12 bases in between. The chain is built from TRBV20-1 and TRBJ1-1; D is ambiguous. The receptor was isolated from a human donor who had recovered from COVID-19. Sequencing was done on a sample of CD4+ T cells from blood, cultured in vitro. CDR3 residues: CSASVLRDEAFF. The CDR3 bases are TGCAGTGCTAGCGTCCTCCGCGATGAAGCTTTCTTT.